Following are 16 T cell receptor beta chains from one sample sequenced in a study of blood T cells in healthy people across ages. A J-beta primer mix and a sample-barcoded 5' primer were used in a second PCR of roughly 7 to 12 cycles. MiXCR, run by TCRdb on the 5' RACE reads, gives a single entry per CDR3 protein. Of fewer than 1,000,000 distinct CDR3 sequences detected, about 46% appear once; the ten largest clones hold 15% to 20%. Sequenced material: blood. These receptor sequences come from an elderly man in good health.

V usage is TRBV9 and J usage is TRBJ2-6; D not resolved. CDR3 length: 17 residues. In germline, CDR1 is SGDLS, CDR2 YYNGEE. V lost 3 bases to trimming and J lost 2 bases, with 15 bases between them. The CDR3 here is CASSALAASTGANVLTF. CDR3 sequence (DNA): TGTGCCAGCAGCGCCCTGGCCGCATCAACTGGGGCCAACGTCCTGACTTTC.

The chain is built from TRBV5-1 and TRBJ2-7; D remains unclear. V lost 4 bases, J lost 0 bases, and 11 bases lay in between. Germline V CDR1 and CDR2: SGHRS, YFSETQ. The CDR3 length is 14 residues. CDR3 loop: CASSIQSHSYEQYF. The CDR3 DNA is TGCGCCAGCAGCATCCAGTCCCACTCCTACGAGCAGTACTTC.

The chain couples TRBV12-3 or TRBV12-4 to TRBJ2-3; D remains ambiguous. Trimming removed 2 bases from V and 6 bases from J, with 18 bases in between. The CDR3 has 16 residues. CDR3 in amino acids: CASSLFGSVQADTQYF. The CDR3 DNA follows: TGTGCCAGCAGTTTATTCGGCAGCGTCCAGGCGGATACGCAGTATTTT.

A note on this clonotype: A much larger clonotype is one base distant, so this may be a read error. The V and J genes are TRBV9 and TRBJ2-1, with a tentative D call TRBD2 (7 bases). This CDR3 is 15 amino acids long. The V and J ends lost 3 bases and 4 bases respectively, with 14 bases between them. Per the germline V gene, CDR1 is SGDLS and CDR2 is YYNGEE. CDR3 amino acids: CASSGGGGPYNEQFF. In DNA form, the CDR3 reads TGTGCCAGCAGCGGAGGGGGGGGGCCATACAATGAGCAGTTCTTC.

This clonotype was detected a few times. This chain connects TRBV20-1 to TRBJ2-3; 9 bases fit TRBD2. The V and J ends lost 7 bases and 5 bases, in that order; junction bases with no gene match: 4. Germline lookup yields CDR1 DFQATT and CDR2 SNEGSKA (reference sequence). This CDR3 has 12 amino acids. CDR3: CSVVAGEDTQYF. CDR3 DNA sequence: TGCAGTGTTGTAGCGGGAGAAGATACGCAGTATTTT.

This rearrangement joins TRBV24-1 to TRBJ1-2; TRBD1 is a possible D gene (5 bases). Germline-derived CDR1 and CDR2 are KGHDR and SFDVKD. This CDR3 has 13 residues. The V end lost 4 bases, the J end lost 2 bases, and 7 bases lay between the germline ends. Here the CDR3 reads CATSEGTNYGYTF. CDR3 DNA: TGTGCCACCAGTGAGGGGACCAACTATGGCTACACCTTC.

There are a few counts of this clonotype. This rearrangement joins TRBV29-1 to TRBJ1-2; 7 bases line up with TRBD1. CDR3 length equals 13 residues. The germline CDR1 and CDR2 sequences are SQVTM and ANQGSEA. J was trimmed by 3 bases and V by 3 bases; bases with no gene match: 4. Written as DNA, the CDR3 is TGCAGCGTTGAGGGCAGGGGGGACTATGGCTACACCTTC. Protein sequence: CSVEGRGDYGYTF. Based on the CDR3 plus reference TRBV29-1 and TRBJ1-2, the full variable domain is SAVISQKPSRDICQRGTSLTIQCQVDSQVTMMFWYRQQPGQSLTLIATANQGSEATYESGFVIDKFPISRPNLTFSTLTVSNMSPEDSSIYLCSVEGRGDYGYTFGSGTRLTVV.

This clonotype has a handful of counts. V and J are TRBV6-5 and TRBJ1-2; D is perhaps TRBD1 (6 bases). Germline V gene data show CDR1 as MNHEY and CDR2 as SVGAGI. Trimming removed 0 bases at V and 2 bases at J, with 10 bases between. The CDR3 spans 15 residues. Here the CDR3 reads CASSYSRGANYGYTF. The CDR3, as DNA: TGTGCCAGCAGTTACTCAAGGGGGGCCAACTATGGCTACACCTTC.

V gene TRBV5-1 combines with J gene TRBJ2-2; TRBD1 is a possible D gene (5 bases). Germline V lookup: CDR1 SGHRS, CDR2 YFSETQ. The CDR3 has 15 amino acids. V was pared by 3 bases and J by 0 bases, with 9 bases between. CDR3 protein: CASSWVRANTGELFF. The CDR3 nucleotides are TGCGCCAGCAGCTGGGTCAGGGCGAACACCGGGGAGCTGTTTTTT.

This clonotype was detected a few times. The J gene is TRBJ2-1, the V gene TRBV6-2 or TRBV6-3; 9 nucleotides match TRBD2. V lost 5 bases to trimming and J lost 10 bases; unmatched junction nucleotides: 15. Germline CDR1 is MNHEY and CDR2 is SVGEGT. The CDR3 extends over 16 amino acids. The CDR3 region is CASSPRIAGAPYEQFF. Written as DNA, the CDR3 is TGTGCCAGCAGTCCCCGGATAGCGGGAGCCCCCTACGAGCAGTTCTTC.

The chain uses TRBV5-5 and TRBJ1-2; TRBD1 matches 7 bases. In germline, CDR1 is SGHKS, CDR2 YYEKEE (reference sequence). The J segment lost 0 bases and the V segment lost 5 bases, leaving 4 bases of the junction unmatched. CDR3 length equals 14 residues. The CDR3 DNA is TGTGCCAGCAGGGGACAGAATACTAACTATGGCTACACCTTC. Protein: CASRGQNTNYGYTF.

The chain is built from TRBV2 and TRBJ2-5; 7 nucleotides line up with TRBD2. The trim removed 6 bases at V and 11 bases at J, leaving 18 bases unmatched. Germline-derived CDR1 and CDR2 are SNHLY and FYNNEI. The CDR3 consists of 15 residues. CDR3: CASRSGTTTYNEQYF. CDR3 sequence (DNA): TGTGCCAGCAGATCCGGGACTACGACGTACAATGAGCAGTACTTC. Supplemented by reference TRBV2 and TRBJ2-5, the full variable domain reads EPEVTQTPSHQVTQMGQEVILRCVPISNHLYFYWYRQILGQKVEFLVSFYNNEISEKSEIFDDQFSVERPDGSNFTLKIRSTKLEDSAMYFCASRSGTTTYNEQYFGPGTRLLVL.

With respect to this clonotype: A much more abundant neighbour one base away suggests this may be a read error. The gene calls are TRBV5-1 and TRBJ2-5, with 7 bases fitting TRBD2. Near its end, the DNA agrees better with TRBJ2-7, so the J call may be wrong. Germline-derived CDR1 and CDR2 are SGHRS and YFSETQ. The CDR3 has 15 amino acids. CDR3 sequence (DNA): TGCGTCAGCAGCTTGAAGCTAGCGGAGGGCTACGAGCAGTACTTC. It is translated as CVSSLKLAEGYEQYF.

The genes are TRBV3-1 and TRBJ2-1; D unresolved. Germline-derived CDR1 and CDR2 are LGHDT and YNNKEL (reference sequence). This CDR3 is 12 amino acids long. V was cut by 4 bases and J by 6 bases, with 7 bases left in between. The CDR3 nucleotides read TGTGCCAGCAGCCGTGCTACCAATGAGCAGTTCTTC. Its translation: CASSRATNEQFF.

The V gene is TRBV6-2 or TRBV6-3, the J gene TRBJ1-1; D unresolved. Germline loops: CDR1 MNHEY, CDR2 SVGEGT. This CDR3 spans 14 amino acids. V lost 2 bases to trimming and J lost 3 bases, with 10 bases between them. The CDR3 nucleotides are TGTGCCAGCAGTTACACCTACCGTGACACTGAAGCTTTCTTT. As protein: CASSYTYRDTEAFF.

This clonotype was seen more than once but under ten times. The chain is built from TRBV6-6 and TRBJ1-2, with TRBD1 identical over 7 bases. V was clipped by 5 bases and J by 3 bases; unmatched bases: 3. Germline values: CDR1 MNHNY, CDR2 SVGAGI (reference sequence). This CDR3 region has 13 residues. CDR3 nucleotides: TGTGCCAGCAGTGGGACAGATCACTATGGCTACACCTTC. Its translation: CASSGTDHYGYTF.